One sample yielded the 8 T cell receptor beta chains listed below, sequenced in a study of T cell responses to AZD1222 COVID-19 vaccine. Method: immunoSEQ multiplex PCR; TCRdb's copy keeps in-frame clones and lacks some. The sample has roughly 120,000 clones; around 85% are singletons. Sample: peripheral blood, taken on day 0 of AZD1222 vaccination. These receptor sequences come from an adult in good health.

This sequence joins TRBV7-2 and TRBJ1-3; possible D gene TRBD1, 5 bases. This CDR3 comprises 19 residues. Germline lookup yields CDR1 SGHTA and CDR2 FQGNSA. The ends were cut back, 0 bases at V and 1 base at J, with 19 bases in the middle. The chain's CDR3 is CASSLAGGQGPSSGNTIYF. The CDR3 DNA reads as TGTGCCAGCAGCTTAGCTGGCGGACAAGGGCCCTCATCTGGAAACACCATATATTTT.

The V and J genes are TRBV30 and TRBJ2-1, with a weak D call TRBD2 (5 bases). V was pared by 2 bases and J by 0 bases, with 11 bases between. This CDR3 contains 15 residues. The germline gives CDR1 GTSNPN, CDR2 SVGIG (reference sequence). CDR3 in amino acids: CAWSTGLLSYNEQFF. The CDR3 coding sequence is TGTGCCTGGAGTACCGGACTCCTCTCCTACAATGAGCAGTTCTTC.

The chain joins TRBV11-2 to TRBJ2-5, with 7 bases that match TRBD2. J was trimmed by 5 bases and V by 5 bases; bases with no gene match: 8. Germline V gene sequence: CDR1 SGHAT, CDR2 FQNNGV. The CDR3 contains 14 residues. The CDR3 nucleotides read TGTGCCAGCAGCCGCCTCAGCGGGGTGGAGACCCAGTACTTC. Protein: CASSRLSGVETQYF. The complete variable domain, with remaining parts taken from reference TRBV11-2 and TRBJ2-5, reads EAGVAQSPRYKIIEKRQSVAFWCNPISGHATLYWYQQILGQGPKLLIQFQNNGVVDDSQLPKDRFSAERLKGVDSTLKIQPAKLEDSAVYLCASSRLSGVETQYFGPGTRLLVL.

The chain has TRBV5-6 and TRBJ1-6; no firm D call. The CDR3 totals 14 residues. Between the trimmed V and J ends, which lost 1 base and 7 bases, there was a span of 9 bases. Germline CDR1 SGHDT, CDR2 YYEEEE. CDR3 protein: CASSLFPGNSPLHF. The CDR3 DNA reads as TGTGCCAGCAGCTTGTTTCCGGGAAATTCACCCCTCCACTTT.

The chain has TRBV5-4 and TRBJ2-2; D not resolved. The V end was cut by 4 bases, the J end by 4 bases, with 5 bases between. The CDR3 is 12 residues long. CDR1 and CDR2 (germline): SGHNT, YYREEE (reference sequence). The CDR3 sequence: CASSASTGELFF. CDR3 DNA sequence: TGTGCCAGCAGCGCCAGCACCGGGGAGCTGTTTTTT.

CDR3 protein: CATSVLQGESYGYTF. The CDR3 DNA reads TGTGCCACCAGTGTCCTCCAGGGGGAGAGCTATGGCTACACCTTC. The gene calls are TRBV24-1 and TRBJ1-2; 7 bases map to TRBD1. Per germline, CDR1 KGHDR and CDR2 SFDVKD. The CDR3 runs 15 residues. With V trimmed by 5 bases and J by 4 bases, 9 bases remained unmatched.

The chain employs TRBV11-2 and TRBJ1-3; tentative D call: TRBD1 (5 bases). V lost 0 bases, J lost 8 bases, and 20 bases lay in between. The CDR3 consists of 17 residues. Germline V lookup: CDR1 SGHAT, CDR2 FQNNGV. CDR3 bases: TGTGCCAGCAGCTTAGATGGCATGGGGCCAGGAAGGGACACCATATATTTT. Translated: CASSLDGMGPGRDTIYF. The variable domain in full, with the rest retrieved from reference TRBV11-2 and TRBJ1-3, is EAGVAQSPRYKIIEKRQSVAFWCNPISGHATLYWYQQILGQGPKLLIQFQNNGVVDDSQLPKDRFSAERLKGVDSTLKIQPAKLEDSAVYLCASSLDGMGPGRDTIYFGEGSWLTVV.

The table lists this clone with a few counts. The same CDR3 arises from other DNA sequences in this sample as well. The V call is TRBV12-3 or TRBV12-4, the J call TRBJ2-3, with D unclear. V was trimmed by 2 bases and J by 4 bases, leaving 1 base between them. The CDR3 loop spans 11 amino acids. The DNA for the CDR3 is TGTGCCAGCAGTTTACCAGATACGCAGTATTTT. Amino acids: CASSLPDTQYF.